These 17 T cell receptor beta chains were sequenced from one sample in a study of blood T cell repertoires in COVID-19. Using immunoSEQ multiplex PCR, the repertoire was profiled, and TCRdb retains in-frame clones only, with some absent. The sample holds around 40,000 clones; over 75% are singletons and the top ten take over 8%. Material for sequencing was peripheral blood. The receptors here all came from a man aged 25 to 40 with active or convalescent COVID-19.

For the CDR3, the DNA is TGTGCCAGCACCGAGAGGACCGGGGAGCTGTTTTTT. It yields the protein CASTERTGELFF. The rearrangement uses TRBV25-1 and TRBJ2-2; D is uncertain. The germline CDR1 and CDR2 sequences are MGHDK and SYGVNS. V gave up 7 bases and J gave up 5 bases, with 8 bases separating them. The CDR3 totals 12 residues.

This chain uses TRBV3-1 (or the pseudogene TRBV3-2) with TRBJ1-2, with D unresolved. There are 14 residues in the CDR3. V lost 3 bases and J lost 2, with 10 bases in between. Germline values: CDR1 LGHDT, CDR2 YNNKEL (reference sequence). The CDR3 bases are TGTGCCAGCAGCCACTCGAGGCAGAACTATGGCTACACCTTC. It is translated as CASSHSRQNYGYTF.

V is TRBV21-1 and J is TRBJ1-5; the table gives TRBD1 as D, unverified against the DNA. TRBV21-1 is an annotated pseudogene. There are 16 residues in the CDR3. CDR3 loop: CASSKMTGNGNQPQHF. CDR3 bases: TGTGCCAGCAGCAAGATGACAGGGAATGGCAATCAGCCCCAGCATTTT.

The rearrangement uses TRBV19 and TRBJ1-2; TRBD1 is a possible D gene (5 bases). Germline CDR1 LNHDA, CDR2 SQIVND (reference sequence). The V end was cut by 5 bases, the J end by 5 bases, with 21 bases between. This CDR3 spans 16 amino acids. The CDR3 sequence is CASSLTGTDRLYGYTF. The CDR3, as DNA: TGTGCCAGTAGTTTAACCGGGACTGACCGCCTTTATGGCTACACCTTC. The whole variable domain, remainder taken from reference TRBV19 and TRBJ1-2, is DGGITQSPKYLFRKEGQNVTLSCEQNLNHDAMYWYRQDPGQGLRLIYYSQIVNDFQKGDIAEGYSVSREKKESFPLTVTSAQKNPTAFYLCASSLTGTDRLYGYTFGSGTRLTVV.

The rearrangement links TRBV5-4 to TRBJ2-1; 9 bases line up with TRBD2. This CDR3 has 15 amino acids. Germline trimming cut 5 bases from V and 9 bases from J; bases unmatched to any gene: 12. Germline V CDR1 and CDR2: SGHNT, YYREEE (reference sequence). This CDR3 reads CASSVTGTSSGEQFF. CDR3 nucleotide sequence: TGTGCCAGCAGTGTTACCGGGACTAGCTCGGGTGAGCAGTTCTTC.

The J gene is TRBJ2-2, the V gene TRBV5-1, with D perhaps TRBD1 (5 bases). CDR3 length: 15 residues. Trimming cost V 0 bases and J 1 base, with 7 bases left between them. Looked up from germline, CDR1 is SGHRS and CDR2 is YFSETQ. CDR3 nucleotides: TGCGCCAGCAGCTTGGGCCAGGGGAACACCGGGGAGCTGTTTTTT. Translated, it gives CASSLGQGNTGELFF.

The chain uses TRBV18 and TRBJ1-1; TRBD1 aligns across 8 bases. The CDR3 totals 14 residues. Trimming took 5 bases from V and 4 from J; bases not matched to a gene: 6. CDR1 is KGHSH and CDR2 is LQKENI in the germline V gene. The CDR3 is CASSKEQGVTEAFF. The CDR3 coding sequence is TGTGCCAGCTCAAAAGAACAGGGGGTCACTGAAGCTTTCTTT.

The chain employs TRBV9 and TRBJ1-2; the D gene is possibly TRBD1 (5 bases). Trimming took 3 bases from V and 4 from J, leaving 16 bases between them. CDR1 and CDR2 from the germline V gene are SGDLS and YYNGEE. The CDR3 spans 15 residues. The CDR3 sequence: CASSGREGSIYGYTF. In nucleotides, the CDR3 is TGTGCCAGCAGCGGGAGGGAGGGGTCCATCTATGGCTACACCTTC.

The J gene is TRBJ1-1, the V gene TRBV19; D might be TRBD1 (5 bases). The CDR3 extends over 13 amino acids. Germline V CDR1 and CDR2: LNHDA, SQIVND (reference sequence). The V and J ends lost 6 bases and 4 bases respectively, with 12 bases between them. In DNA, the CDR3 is TGTGCCAGTAGCTGGGGGGGAGGCACTGAAGCTTTCTTT. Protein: CASSWGGGTEAFF.

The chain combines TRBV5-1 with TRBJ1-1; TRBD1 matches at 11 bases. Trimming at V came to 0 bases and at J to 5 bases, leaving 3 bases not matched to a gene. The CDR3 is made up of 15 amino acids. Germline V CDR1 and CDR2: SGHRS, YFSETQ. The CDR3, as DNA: TGCGCCAGCAGCTTGGTGGGACAGGGGGAGACTGAAGCTTTCTTT. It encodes CASSLVGQGETEAFF.

The CDR3, as DNA: TGTGCTAGTGGTTCCTTCAGGGGACGGACGTATGGCTACACCTTC. Translating gives CASGSFRGRTYGYTF. V gene TRBV12-5 combines with J gene TRBJ1-2, with D maybe TRBD1 (6 bases). Trimming took off 4 bases at V and 5 bases at J, with 17 bases between the two ends. The CDR3 totals 15 residues. Germline CDR1 and CDR2: LGHNT and FRNRAP.

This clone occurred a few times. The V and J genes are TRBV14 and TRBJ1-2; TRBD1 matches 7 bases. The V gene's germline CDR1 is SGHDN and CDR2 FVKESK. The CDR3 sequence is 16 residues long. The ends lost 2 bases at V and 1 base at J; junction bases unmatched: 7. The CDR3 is CASSQRTGGLNYGYTF. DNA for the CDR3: TGTGCCAGCAGCCAACGGACAGGAGGTCTTAACTATGGCTACACCTTC.

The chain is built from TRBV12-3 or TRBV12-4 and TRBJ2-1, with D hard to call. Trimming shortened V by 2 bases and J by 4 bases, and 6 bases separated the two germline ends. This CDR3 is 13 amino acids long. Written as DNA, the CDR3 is TGTGCCAGCAGTTTACTTAAATACAATGAGCAGTTCTTC. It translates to CASSLLKYNEQFF.

The chain's CDR3 is CASSPRSQVSNQPQHF. As DNA, the CDR3 is TGTGCCAGTAGTCCTCGGTCCCAGGTTAGCAATCAGCCCCAGCATTTT. The rearrangement links TRBV19 to TRBJ1-5; D is uncertain. Trimming removed 5 bases from V and 0 bases from J, with 14 bases in between. The germline V gene has CDR1 LNHDA and CDR2 SQIVND (reference sequence). The CDR3 covers 16 residues.

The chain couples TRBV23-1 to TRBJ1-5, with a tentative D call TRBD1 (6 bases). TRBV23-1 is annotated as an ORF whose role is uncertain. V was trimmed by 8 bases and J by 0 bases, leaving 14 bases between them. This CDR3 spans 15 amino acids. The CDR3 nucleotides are TGCGCCAGCCTTCCGGACAGAGATAGCAATCAGCCCCAGCATTTT. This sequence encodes CASLPDRDSNQPQHF.

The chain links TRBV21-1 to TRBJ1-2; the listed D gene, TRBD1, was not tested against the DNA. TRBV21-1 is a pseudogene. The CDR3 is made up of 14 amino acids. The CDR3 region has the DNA TGTGCCAGCAGGAAACCCGACAGACAGTATGGCTACACCTTC. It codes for CASRKPDRQYGYTF.

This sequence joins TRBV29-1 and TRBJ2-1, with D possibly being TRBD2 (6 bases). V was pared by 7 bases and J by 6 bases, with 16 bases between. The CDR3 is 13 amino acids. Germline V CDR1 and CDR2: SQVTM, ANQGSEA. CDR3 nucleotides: TGCAGCGCTAAGGACGGGAGTGGCAATGAGCAGTTCTTC. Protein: CSAKDGSGNEQFF.